The rows below give T cell receptor beta chains drawn from one sample of a study of T-cell memory formation after mild COVID-19. TCRdb itself ran the 5' RACE reads through MiXCR, one entry per CDR3 protein. Counted here are under 300,000 distinct CDR3 sequences, over 8.5% occurring once; the ten biggest clones make up 22%. Sample: PBMCs or a T cell subset sorted from them (not recorded which). These receptors all stem from a man aged 18 to 29 who had mild COVID-19 (a few samples of this study predate the infection). Cell type and time point are not known. Both conserved end residues are part of each CDR3. D genes are given only for firm matches. Size is stated for part of the rows, as once, few or many counts, or as a class when the clone is expanded.

d_call cdr3_length j_call v_call clone_size cdr3_nt cdr3_aa
. 15 TRBJ2-3 TRBV4-3 many TGCGCCAGCAGCCTTGACAGGTCCAGCACAGATACGCAGTATTTT CASSLDRSSTDTQYF
. 17 TRBJ1-1 TRBV7-9 . TGTGCCAGCAGCTTTTGGGGAATTAGGGTCCCTCACGCTGAAGCTTTCTTT CASSFWGIRVPHAEAFF
. 14 TRBJ2-7 TRBV7-2 few TGTGCCAGCAGCGCATCGGGGCCAGCCTACGAGCAGTACTTC CASSASGPAYEQYF
. 14 TRBJ2-3 TRBV5-1 . TGCGCCAGCAGCTTGGTAGACGGCACAGATACGCAGTATTTT CASSLVDGTDTQYF
. 13 TRBJ2-3 TRBV12-3/TRBV12-4 . TGTGCCAGCACGGAGGGAAACACAGATACGCAGTATTTT CASTEGNTDTQYF
. 13 TRBJ2-7 TRBV7-2 . TGTGCCAGCAGCTTACTACGGGATGGGGAGCAGTACTTC CASSLLRDGEQYF
TRBD2 16 TRBJ2-3 TRBV7-9 few TGTGCCAGCAGCTCCTACCTAGCGGGGGGGACAGATACGCAGTATTTT CASSSYLAGGTDTQYF
. 13 TRBJ2-1 TRBV7-9 few TGTGCCAGCAGCTTCGCACTTTACAATGAGCAGTTCTTC CASSFALYNEQFF
TRBD1 16 TRBJ2-5 TRBV7-6 few TGTGCCAGCAGCTTCGGACAGGTTAAACTCCAAGAGACCCAGTACTTC CASSFGQVKLQETQYF
TRBD2 17 TRBJ2-3 TRBV6-5 few TGTGCCAGCAGTTATATGGGGGGGGGACCGCCTGCAGATACGCAGTATTTT CASSYMGGGPPADTQYF
. 16 TRBJ1-6 TRBV6-5 . TGTGCCAGCAGTCCCTACACGGGGTCCGAGAATTCACCCCTCCACTTT CASSPYTGSENSPLHF
. 14 TRBJ1-4 TRBV3-1 . TGTGCCAGCAGCACTACCCCCGGGGGGGCAAAACTGTTTTTT CASSTTPGGAKLFF
. 16 TRBJ2-3 TRBV29-1 . TGCAGCGTTGTAGTTTGGGACTCGGCTAGCACAGATACGCAGTATTTT CSVVVWDSASTDTQYF
TRBD2 15 TRBJ2-2 TRBV4-3 . TGCGCCAGCAGCCACGGACTAGCGGGGGCCGGGGAGCTGTTTTTT CASSHGLAGAGELFF
TRBD1 14 TRBJ2-2 TRBV19 . TGTGCCAGTAGTAAGGACAGGGATTACGGGGAGCTGTTTTTT CASSKDRDYGELFF
. 15 TRBJ1-3 TRBV10-2 few TGCGCCAGCAGGGCGGGGGAGAGCTCTGGAAACACCATATATTTT CASRAGESSGNTIYF
TRBD1 16 TRBJ2-5 TRBV10-3 . TGTGCCATCAGTGAAGTCCGGACAGGGACGGGGGAGACCCAGTACTTC CAISEVRTGTGETQYF
. 15 TRBJ1-1 TRBV6-1 . TGTGCCAGCAGTGAAGCGGGGACGGCGAACACTGAAGCTTTCTTT CASSEAGTANTEAFF
. 12 TRBJ1-6 TRBV9 . TGTGCCAGCAGCGTGGATGGAGGGACCCTCCACTTT CASSVDGGTLHF
TRBD1 15 TRBJ1-1 TRBV25-1 few TGTGCCAGCAGTCCACCGACAGGGATGGACACTGAAGCTTTCTTT CASSPPTGMDTEAFF
. 15 TRBJ2-1 TRBV7-9 . TGTGCCAGCAGCTCGGGGGTCGGGTTCGTCTATGAGCAGTTCTTC CASSSGVGFVYEQFF
TRBD1 14 TRBJ2-7 TRBV6-5 . TGTGCCAGCAGACATCACCGGGACAGCTACGAGCAGTACTTC CASRHHRDSYEQYF
. 15 TRBJ2-1 TRBV10-3 few TGTGCCATCAGAGATACCCATGGCAGGGGTAATGAGCAGTTCTTC CAIRDTHGRGNEQFF
. 14 TRBJ1-5 TRBV27 . TGTGCCAGCAGTATCGACTCTAGCAATCAGCCCCAGCATTTT CASSIDSSNQPQHF
. 14 TRBJ1-5 TRBV27 . TGTGCCAGCAGTAGAAAAGGGGGATGGGGGCCCCAGCATTTT CASSRKGGWGPQHF
. 13 TRBJ2-1 TRBV7-2 few TGTGCCAGCAGCTTAATGGGTTACAATGAGCAGTTCTTC CASSLMGYNEQFF
. 19 TRBJ1-5 TRBV14 . TGTGCCAGCAGCCAAGATTTGGGGGACACTCGAGGCAGCAATCAGCCCCAGCATTTT CASSQDLGDTRGSNQPQHF
. 14 TRBJ1-2 TRBV5-6 . TGTGCCAGCAGCTTACAGGTGGTGACCTATGGCTACACCTTC CASSLQVVTYGYTF
TRBD2 14 TRBJ2-1 TRBV12-3/TRBV12-4 few TGTGCCAGCAGCCCTAGCGGGGAGGAGAATGAGCAGTTCTTC CASSPSGEENEQFF
. 16 TRBJ2-4 TRBV4-2 many TGTGCCAGCAGCCAAGGTTCCCAACTAGCCAAAAACATTCAGTACTTC CASSQGSQLAKNIQYF
. 15 TRBJ1-4 TRBV6-5 . TGTGCCAGCAGTCCCCCCAGAGCAACTAATGAAAAACTGTTTTTT CASSPPRATNEKLFF
TRBD2 16 TRBJ2-5 TRBV10-2 . TGCGCCAGCAGTGAGCGTAGCGGGGGTTACCAAGAGACCCAGTACTTC CASSERSGGYQETQYF
. 15 TRBJ1-1 TRBV6-2/TRBV6-3 . TGTGCCAGCAGTTACGAGGCCAGTATGAACACTGAAGCTTTCTTT CASSYEASMNTEAFF
TRBD1 15 TRBJ1-2 TRBV5-1 . TGCGCCAGCAGCGCTCAGGGGGATGGGTTCTATGGCTACACCTTC CASSAQGDGFYGYTF
. 15 TRBJ2-1 TRBV7-2 . TGTGCCAGCAGCCAGAGGGGCTACTTATACAATGAGCAGTTCTTC CASSQRGYLYNEQFF
TRBD1 12 TRBJ2-5 TRBV20-1 . TGCAGTGCCACGACAGGGGGAGAGACCCAGTACTTC CSATTGGETQYF
. 14 TRBJ2-5 TRBV20-1 . TGCAGTGCTATCCGGGACGGACGACAAGAGACCCAGTACTTC CSAIRDGRQETQYF
. 17 TRBJ1-1 TRBV5-1 . TGCGCCAGCAGCTTTTCTGGCAGGGCGAGGTCGGACACTGAAGCTTTCTTT CASSFSGRARSDTEAFF
TRBD2 17 TRBJ2-3 TRBV5-1 . TGCGCCAGCAGCTGGGGACGTGGCGGCGGGGGAAGGGATACGCAGTATTTT CASSWGRGGGGRDTQYF
. 12 TRBJ1-5 TRBV15 few TGTGCCACCAGCAGAGTAGGTCAGCCCCAGCATTTT CATSRVGQPQHF
. 15 TRBJ2-5 TRBV28 . TGTGCCAGCAGGGACCCTAGCGGGACAGGAGAGACCCAGTACTTC CASRDPSGTGETQYF
TRBD2 18 TRBJ2-3 TRBV5-1 . TGCGCCAGCAGCCCGGGGACTAGCAGCACCAGGGTAATAGATACGCAGTATTTT CASSPGTSSTRVIDTQYF
. 15 TRBJ2-7 TRBV4-1 few TGCGCCAGCAGCCAAGGCGGGACCTCCGCCTACGAGCAGTACTTC CASSQGGTSAYEQYF
. 14 TRBJ2-2 TRBV19 few TGTGCCAGTATTCAGCAGCCTTACACCGGGGAGCTGTTTTTT CASIQQPYTGELFF
. 16 TRBJ2-7 TRBV10-2 . TGCGCCAGCAGTGAGTCTAACAGGAGAAGCTCCTACGAGCAGTACTTC CASSESNRRSSYEQYF
TRBD1 14 TRBJ1-2 TRBV7-2 . TGTGCCAGCAGCGGGGACAGGACTGTAAGGGGCTACACCTTC CASSGDRTVRGYTF
. 13 TRBJ1-2 TRBV28 . TGTGCCAGCACGGGGGCGGGGGCCCGAGGCTACACCTTC CASTGAGARGYTF
TRBD1 19 TRBJ2-6 TRBV11-2 few TGTGCCAGCAGCTCCCGGGACAGACCTACCACAACTGGGGCCAACGTCCTGACTTTC CASSSRDRPTTTGANVLTF
TRBD1 13 TRBJ2-5 TRBV7-2 many TGTGCCAGCAGCCGGACAGGCCAAGAGACCCAGTACTTC CASSRTGQETQYF
. 12 TRBJ2-2 TRBV11-3 many TGTGCCAGCAGCTTGGGGTCGGGGGAGCTGTTTTTT CASSLGSGELFF
. 17 TRBJ2-2 TRBV4-3 few TGCGCCAGCAGCCAAGAGCCCGTTAGATCAGGGCACGGGGAGCTGTTTTTT CASSQEPVRSGHGELFF
. 17 TRBJ1-3 TRBV7-8 . TGTGCCAGCAGCTTATGGGGTACCGGGGGCTCTGGAAACACCATATATTTT CASSLWGTGGSGNTIYF
. 16 TRBJ2-3 TRBV6-6 few TGTGCCAGCAGTTACGACAGGGCGGGAAACACAGATACGCAGTATTTT CASSYDRAGNTDTQYF
. 12 TRBJ2-7 TRBV7-2 few TGTGCCAGCAGCATAAGAGGGGGGGAGCAGTACTTC CASSIRGGEQYF